These 24 T cell receptor beta chains were all obtained from the same sample, sequenced in a study of T cell responses to AZD1222 COVID-19 vaccine. The assay was immunoSEQ multiplex PCR, and TCRdb's table has in-frame clones only and misses some. This sample carries roughly 190,000 clones, over 85% of them seen once, and the ten largest clones take less than 4%. The sample consisted of peripheral blood, taken 28 days after the second dose of the MenACWY control vaccine. The receptors derive from an adult who received the MenACWY meningococcal vaccine as a control.

The chain recombines TRBV29-1 with TRBJ1-2; 7 bases line up with TRBD1. J was trimmed by 2 bases and V by 6 bases; bases with no gene match: 3. Germline CDR1 is SQVTM and CDR2 is ANQGSEA. The CDR3 sequence is 12 residues long. The CDR3 DNA reads TGCAGCGTGAACAGGGGAAACTATGGCTACACCTTC. This encodes CSVNRGNYGYTF. The variable domain in full, completed from reference TRBV29-1 and TRBJ1-2, reads SAVISQKPSRDICQRGTSLTIQCQVDSQVTMMFWYRQQPGQSLTLIATANQGSEATYESGFVIDKFPISRPNLTFSTLTVSNMSPEDSSIYLCSVNRGNYGYTFGSGTRLTVV.

The rearrangement links TRBV11-3 to TRBJ1-5; TRBD1 agrees at 7 bases. The germline gives CDR1 SGHNT, CDR2 YENEEA. The trim removed 8 bases at V and 3 bases at J, leaving 13 bases unmatched. The CDR3 has 16 amino acids. The CDR3 sequence is CASREGGGQNNQPQHF. The CDR3 coding sequence is TGTGCCAGCCGCGAGGGGGGGGGACAGAACAATCAGCCCCAGCATTTT.

The rearrangement uses TRBV5-1 and TRBJ1-6; D is undetermined. Per germline, CDR1 SGHRS and CDR2 YFSETQ. The ends were cut back, 2 bases at V and 8 bases at J, with 11 bases in the middle. CDR3 size: 14 residues. For the CDR3, the DNA is TGCGCCAGCAGCTTAGAGGGCACGGATTCACCCCTCCACTTT. Translating it yields CASSLEGTDSPLHF.

V is TRBV11-2 and J is TRBJ2-7; D gene unclear. The CDR3 contains 18 residues. The V end was cut by 0 bases, the J end by 5 bases, with 23 bases between. Germline-derived CDR1 and CDR2 are SGHAT and FQNNGV. CDR3 sequence: CASSLEPQGPSATHEQYF. CDR3 bases: TGTGCCAGCAGCTTAGAACCCCAAGGACCCTCAGCGACCCACGAGCAGTACTTC.

The chain couples TRBV5-4 to TRBJ1-6; D may be TRBD1 (6 bases). CDR3 length: 14 amino acids. The germline V gene encodes CDR1 SGHNT and CDR2 YYREEE (reference sequence). The V and J ends lost 2 bases and 6 bases respectively, with 9 bases between them. For the CDR3, the DNA is TGTGCCAGCAGCTTTGGGGGCCTTAATTCACCCCTCCACTTT. Protein: CASSFGGLNSPLHF.

The chain carries TRBV18 and TRBJ1-6; a possible D gene is TRBD1 (6 bases). This CDR3 is built from 15 residues. CDR1 and CDR2 (germline): KGHSH, LQKENI. Between the trimmed V and J ends, which lost 3 bases and 7 bases, there was a span of 13 bases. The CDR3 region is CASSPSTGLNSPLHF. The CDR3 bases are TGTGCCAGCTCACCTTCCACAGGGTTGAATTCACCCCTCCACTTT. The entire variable domain, with the rest obtained from reference TRBV18 and TRBJ1-6, is as follows: NAGVMQNPRHLVRRRGQEARLRCSPMKGHSHVYWYRQLPEEGLKFMVYLQKENIIDESGMPKERFSAEFPKEGPSILRIQQVVRGDSAAYFCASSPSTGLNSPLHFGNGTRLTVT.

The V and J genes are TRBV19 and TRBJ2-2; the match to TRBD1 covers 8 bases. Germline V gene lookup returns CDR1 LNHDA and CDR2 SQIVND (reference sequence). V gave up 7 bases and J gave up 5 bases; unmatched junction bases: 12. This CDR3 comprises 16 residues. The CDR3 coding sequence is TGTGCCAGTACGATCTCTGGGACAGGCGGGACCGGGGAGCTGTTTTTT. Its translation is CASTISGTGGTGELFF.

The chain combines TRBV7-9 with TRBJ1-2; a weak D match, TRBD1 (6 bases). The CDR3 totals 15 residues. Germline CDR1 is SEHNR and CDR2 is FQNEAQ (reference sequence). Trimming stripped 4 bases from V and 6 bases from J, with 18 bases between. CDR3 in DNA: TGTGCCAGCAGCTCTCCAGGACAGCTTACCCATGGCTACACCTTC. Its protein product is CASSSPGQLTHGYTF. Based on the CDR3 plus reference TRBV7-9 and TRBJ1-2, the full variable domain is DTGVSQNPRHKITKRGQNVTFRCDPISEHNRLYWYRQTLGQGPEFLTYFQNEAQLEKSRLLSDRFSAERPKGSFSTLEIQRTEQGDSAMYLCASSSPGQLTHGYTFGSGTRLTVV.

The chain links TRBV5-1 to TRBJ2-2, with 8 bases that match TRBD1. The CDR3 contains 16 residues. Germline V lookup: CDR1 SGHRS, CDR2 YFSETQ. Losses at the gene ends were 0 bases for V and 4 bases for J; bases not matched to a gene: 5. This chain's CDR3 is CASSLAAQGVTGELFF. The DNA of the CDR3 is TGCGCCAGCAGCTTGGCCGCACAGGGGGTCACCGGGGAGCTGTTTTTT.

The chain is built from TRBV7-2 and TRBJ2-7, with D perhaps assigned TRBD1 or TRBD2 (5 bases each). Trimming removed 0 bases from V and 2 bases from J, with 8 bases in between. Germline V gene data show CDR1 as SGHTA and CDR2 as FQGNSA. CDR3 length equals 14 residues. The CDR3 DNA reads as TGTGCCAGCAGCTTAGCGGGGACGACCTACGAGCAGTACTTC. Its translation is CASSLAGTTYEQYF.

V and J are TRBV10-3 and TRBJ2-1, with 8 bases fitting TRBD2. Trimming took 5 bases from V and 0 from J; bases not matched to a gene: 6. The CDR3 spans 16 residues. Germline V gene data show CDR1 as ENHRY and CDR2 as SYGVKD. The CDR3 loop is CAISPLSGSSYNEQFF. The DNA for the CDR3 is TGTGCCATCAGTCCCTTGAGCGGGAGCTCCTACAATGAGCAGTTCTTC.

The chain recombines TRBV24-1 with TRBJ2-1; tentatively, D is TRBD2 (7 bases). Germline CDR1 KGHDR, CDR2 SFDVKD. V lost 9 bases, J lost 2 bases, and 13 bases lay in between. The CDR3 is made up of 14 amino acids. As DNA, the CDR3 is TGTGCCACCGGGGGCGGGAGTACCTACAATGAGCAGTTCTTC. It codes for CATGGGSTYNEQFF.

The chain carries TRBV6-2 or TRBV6-3 and TRBJ2-3, with 13 nucleotides matching TRBD2. CDR3 length: 19 residues. The germline CDR1 and CDR2 sequences are MNHEY and SVGEGT. Losses at the gene ends were 6 bases for V and 2 bases for J; bases not matched to a gene: 14. CDR3 protein: CASSLGPRLAGGFTDTQYF. DNA for the CDR3: TGTGCCAGCAGCTTGGGCCCAAGACTAGCGGGAGGATTCACAGATACGCAGTATTTT.

The chain recombines TRBV19 with TRBJ1-2; D remains ambiguous. The V end lost 7 bases, the J end lost 4 bases, and 7 bases lay between the germline ends. CDR1 is LNHDA, CDR2 SQIVND, per germline (reference sequence). This CDR3 region has 11 residues. Here the CDR3 reads CASIAGYGYTF. CDR3 coding DNA: TGTGCCAGTATAGCGGGCTATGGCTACACCTTC.

CDR3: CASSEGVAGVQTDTQYF. The CDR3 DNA reads TGTGCCAGCAGCGAGGGGGTAGCGGGAGTTCAGACAGATACGCAGTATTTT. This rearrangement joins TRBV11-3 to TRBJ2-3, with 9 bases that match TRBD2. The CDR3 is 17 residues long. V lost 5 bases and J lost 3; bases outside the gene matches: 12. CDR1 and CDR2 (germline): SGHNT, YENEEA.

This clone was recorded once. The V gene is TRBV19, the J gene TRBJ2-6; D is unresolved. Germline V gives CDR1 LNHDA, CDR2 SQIVND (reference sequence). This CDR3 is built from 15 residues. V was pared by 5 bases and J by 0 bases, with 8 bases between. The CDR3 sequence: CASSASHSGANVLTF. In nucleotides, the CDR3 is TGTGCCAGTAGTGCCAGTCACTCTGGGGCCAACGTCCTGACTTTC.

V is TRBV7-3 and J is TRBJ2-5, with D possibly matching TRBD1 (6 bases). Trimming pared 5 bases from V and 1 base from J, leaving 8 bases between. This CDR3 comprises 13 residues. Germline V lookup: CDR1 SGHTA, CDR2 FQGTGA. Here the CDR3 DNA reads TGTGCCAGCAGCCGGACAGCCCAAGAGACCCAGTACTTC. Translated: CASSRTAQETQYF. Looking up the rest from reference TRBV7-3 and TRBJ2-5 gives the full variable domain: GAGVSQTPSNKVTEKGKYVELRCDPISGHTALYWYRQSLGQGPEFLIYFQGTGAADDSGLPNDRFFAVRPEGSVSTLKIQRTERGDSAVYLCASSRTAQETQYFGPGTRLLVL.

This clone was seen more than once but under ten times. The J gene is TRBJ2-2, the V gene TRBV7-3; 8 bases fit TRBD2. This CDR3 spans 17 amino acids. Germline CDR1 SGHTA, CDR2 FQGTGA. The junction had 4 bases not matched to a gene; V was cut back by 1 base and J by 0 bases. In DNA, the CDR3 is TGTGCCAGCAGCTTAATACCGGGAGGGCCGAACACCGGGGAGCTGTTTTTT. Its protein product is CASSLIPGGPNTGELFF.

Turning to this clone: The identical CDR3 is also encoded by other nucleotide sequences in the sample. This sequence joins TRBV7-9 and TRBJ1-1, with D unresolved. Germline CDR1 is SEHNR and CDR2 is FQNEAQ (reference sequence). There are 13 residues in the CDR3. V gave up 2 bases and J gave up 1 base, with 5 bases separating them. CDR3 DNA sequence: TGTGCCAGCAGCTTATCAGGGAACACTGAAGCTTTCTTT. Amino acid sequence: CASSLSGNTEAFF.

The chain employs TRBV24-1 and TRBJ1-3; D remains ambiguous. Trimming left V 2 bases short and J 2 bases short, with 0 bases between. CDR1 and CDR2 (germline): KGHDR, SFDVKD. CDR3 length: 12 residues. The CDR3 sequence: CATSDSGNTIYF. DNA for the CDR3: TGTGCCACCAGTGATTCTGGAAACACCATATATTTT.

The genes are TRBV5-1 and TRBJ2-3; a possible D gene is TRBD2 (6 bases). The germline gives CDR1 SGHRS, CDR2 YFSETQ. The CDR3 covers 16 residues. Trimming shortened V by 0 bases and J by 4 bases, and 15 bases separated the two germline ends. The DNA of the CDR3 is TGCGCCAGCAGCTTGGCGACGGGAGTAGCGTCAGATACGCAGTATTTT. Translated: CASSLATGVASDTQYF.

The chain is built from TRBV13 and TRBJ1-2; tentatively, D is TRBD1 (5 bases). Germline CDR1 PRHDT, CDR2 FYEKMQ (reference sequence). Between the trimmed V and J ends, which lost 5 bases and 8 bases, there was a span of 18 bases. The CDR3 spans 14 residues. This CDR3 reads CASSPPGRSSGYTF. The CDR3 bases are TGTGCCAGCAGCCCTCCGGGACGGTCGTCGGGCTACACCTTC. Full variable domain (remainder filled in from reference TRBV13 and TRBJ1-2): AAGVIQSPRHLIKEKRETATLKCYPIPRHDTVYWYQQGPGQDPQFLISFYEKMQSDKGSIPDRFSAQQFSDYHSELNMSSLELGDSALYFCASSPPGRSSGYTFGSGTRLTVV.

The chain couples TRBV7-3 to TRBJ1-1; D gene ambiguous. Germline loops: CDR1 SGHTA, CDR2 FQGTGA. The V end lost 1 base, the J end lost 0 bases, and 3 bases lay between the germline ends. CDR3 length equals 13 residues. The chain's CDR3 is CASSLILNTEAFF. The CDR3 DNA sequence: TGTGCCAGCAGCTTAATTTTGAACACTGAAGCTTTCTTT.

The genes are TRBV5-1 and TRBJ1-2, with a tentative D call TRBD1 (6 bases). The CDR3 runs to 14 residues. Germline CDR1 SGHRS, CDR2 YFSETQ. Deletions cut 4 bases from V and 2 bases from J, with 12 bases between. DNA for the CDR3: TGCGCCAGCAGCGATCCAACAGGGAACTATGGCTACACCTTC. Its translation is CASSDPTGNYGYTF.